This passage covers 16 T cell receptor beta chains from one sample sequenced in a study of regulatory T cells in long-lasting Graves disease. Stated time point: newly diagnosed GD, antithyroid drugs for less than 3 months. PBMCs were the source of the RNA used for TCR sequencing. Arm-PCR with iRepertoire HTBI primers amplified the CDR3 regions for these TCR beta libraries. TCRdb used MiXCR to reprocess the multiplex PCR reads, holding one entry per CDR3 protein. The sample lists about 470,000 distinct CDR3 sequences; just under 15% were seen once. The data also belong to a second study, concerning T cells in Graves' hyperthyroidism and ophthalmopathy.

This material consisted of peripheral blood mononuclear cells (PBMCs), taken at new diagnosis, from a patient treated with antithyroid drugs. The receptors were sampled from a woman aged 25 to 39 with Graves disease.

This clonotype was counted many times. The V and J genes are TRBV5-1 and TRBJ2-1, with D possibly matching TRBD2 (5 bases). The CDR3 covers 18 residues. The germline V gene encodes CDR1 SGHRS and CDR2 YFSETQ. V lost 3 bases to trimming and J lost 0 bases, with 19 bases between them. The CDR3 protein is CASSSPAEEASSYNEQFF. The CDR3 coding sequence is TGCGCCAGCAGCTCACCAGCGGAGGAGGCGAGCTCCTACAATGAGCAGTTCTTC.

This clonotype appeared many times. The V gene is TRBV18, the J gene TRBJ1-5; 8 bases fit TRBD1. The V segment lost 6 bases and the J segment 2 bases; nucleotides outside the gene matches: 9. Germline V gene sequence: CDR1 KGHSH, CDR2 LQKENI. The CDR3 is 16 residues long. CDR3 amino acids: CASSPGQGVGNQPQHF. The CDR3 nucleotides read TGTGCCAGCTCCCCCGGACAGGGTGTTGGCAATCAGCCCCAGCATTTT.

This clonotype was detected ten times or more. The rearrangement joins TRBV6-1 to TRBJ1-2, with TRBD1 identical over 7 bases. This CDR3 spans 12 amino acids. Trimming removed 6 bases from V and 6 bases from J; junction bases left unmatched: 4. The V gene's germline CDR1 is MNHNS and CDR2 SASEGT. The CDR3 DNA reads as TGTGCCAGCAGACAGGGGAATGATGGCTACACCTTC. Its protein product is CASRQGNDGYTF.

There are many counts of this clonotype. This rearrangement joins TRBV20-1 to TRBJ2-3; D ambiguous. Germline lookup yields CDR1 DFQATT and CDR2 SNEGSKA (reference sequence). There are 11 residues in the CDR3. The CDR3, as DNA: TGCAGCATAAAACCGGGTAATACGCAGTATTTT. Protein: CSIKPGNTQYF.

The chain uses TRBV12-3 or TRBV12-4 and TRBJ2-1; TRBD2 aligns across 10 bases. The length of the CDR3 is 15 residues. V was pared by 5 bases and J by 4 bases, with 5 bases of the junction left unmatched. In nucleotides, the CDR3 is TGTGCCAGCAGTCGGATTAGCGGGGGGTACAATGAGCAGTTCTTC. Amino acid sequence: CASSRISGGYNEQFF.

Ten or more counts support this clonotype. The chain has TRBV7-8 and TRBJ2-1; 8 bases fit TRBD2. This CDR3 contains 15 residues. Per the germline V gene, CDR1 is SGHVS and CDR2 is FQNEAQ. V shed 5 bases, J shed 8 bases, and the junction held 11 bases outside the gene matches. CDR3 sequence (DNA): TGTGCCAGCAGCCCTGCCGGGAGGGCCAGAGATGAGCAGTTCTTC. It yields the protein CASSPAGRARDEQFF.

V and J are TRBV12-5 and TRBJ1-2; TRBD1 is a possible D gene (5 bases). Germline-derived CDR1 and CDR2 are LGHNT and FRNRAP. V gave up 0 bases and J gave up 8 bases, with 16 bases separating them. CDR3 length: 15 residues. The CDR3: CASGLVGAGLGGYTF. As DNA, the CDR3 is TGTGCTAGTGGTTTGGTAGGGGCAGGGCTTGGAGGCTACACCTTC.

This clonotype was seen a handful of times. The rearrangement links TRBV19 to TRBJ2-5; 14 bases match TRBD2. V lost 7 bases, J lost 4 bases, and 5 bases stayed unmatched. The CDR3 runs to 15 residues. From germline, CDR1 is LNHDA and CDR2 SQIVND (reference sequence). CDR3 sequence: CASKGTSGSRETQYF. The CDR3 DNA is TGTGCCAGTAAGGGGACTAGCGGGAGTCGAGAGACCCAGTACTTC.

In its sample, this clonotype was seen a few times. This sequence joins TRBV18 and TRBJ2-7; the D is unclear. Germline assignment: CDR1 KGHSH and CDR2 LQKENI. The CDR3 covers 15 residues. Trimming removed 0 bases at V and 6 bases at J, with 15 bases between. CDR3 DNA: TGTGCCAGCTCACCACCCAGAGCCCTGGGTGGCGAGCAGTACTTC. Protein: CASSPPRALGGEQYF.

This clonotype was found many times. The chain has TRBV2 and TRBJ2-5; the match to TRBD2 covers 10 bases. V gave up 8 bases and J gave up 3 bases; unmatched junction bases: 18. This CDR3 is built from 18 residues. The V gene's germline CDR1 is SNHLY and CDR2 FYNNEI. For the CDR3, the DNA is TGTGCCAGCTGTAACCGGGCCGGACTAGCGGCCTCGGAAGAGACCCAGTACTTC. It is translated as CASCNRAGLAASEETQYF.

This clonotype was observed many times. The gene calls are TRBV10-3 and TRBJ2-7, with 7 bases matching TRBD2. Germline CDR1 is ENHRY and CDR2 is SYGVKD. J was trimmed by 3 bases and V by 10 bases; bases with no gene match: 12. The CDR3 has 14 residues. CDR3 in DNA: TGTGCCACCGCGCTAGGGACTACCTACTACGAGCAGTACTTC. This codes for CATALGTTYYEQYF.

This clonotype was seen repeatedly, ten times or more. This sequence joins TRBV7-9 and TRBJ1-5; D is perhaps TRBD1 (6 bases). Germline CDR1 and CDR2: SEHNR and FQNEAQ (reference sequence). The germline V and J ends were trimmed by 4 bases and 6 bases, with 10 bases remaining between them. The CDR3 length is 13 residues. The CDR3 DNA is TGTGCCAGCAGCTATCAGGGGTCTCAGCCCCAGCATTTT. Protein: CASSYQGSQPQHF.

This clonotype was observed a handful of times. A read error may explain this, as a much larger clone is one base away. The chain employs TRBV18 and TRBJ2-7; 13 bases are shared with TRBD2. CDR1 is KGHSH and CDR2 is LQKENI in the germline V gene. This CDR3 is 16 amino acids long. CDR3 loop: CTSSPGTSGNYYEQYF. CDR3 DNA sequence: TGTACCAGCTCACCAGGGACTAGCGGGAACTACTACGAGCAGTACTTC.

V and J are TRBV3-1 and TRBJ2-3; 9 bases line up with TRBD2. The CDR3 extends over 15 amino acids. J lost 2 bases, V lost 4 bases, and 4 bases had no gene match. Germline CDR1 reads LGHDT; CDR2 reads YNNKEL (reference sequence). The CDR3 DNA is TGTGCCAGCAGCCTAGCGGGAGAAGCCACAGATACGCAGTATTTT. Translated, it gives CASSLAGEATDTQYF.

This clonotype came up many times. The V and J genes are TRBV12-3 or TRBV12-4 and TRBJ2-7; maybe TRBD1 (5 bases). Trimming left V 7 bases short and J 0 bases short, with 19 bases between. This CDR3 contains 16 residues. The CDR3 sequence: CASTPQTAFSSYEQYF. DNA for the CDR3: TGTGCCAGCACCCCACAGACAGCCTTCAGCTCCTACGAGCAGTACTTC.

This clonotype was counted at least ten times. J is TRBJ1-2 and V is TRBV3-1, with 7 bases identical to TRBD1. CDR1 and CDR2 (germline): LGHDT, YNNKEL (reference sequence). V lost 4 bases and J lost 4; bases outside the gene matches: 12. The CDR3 spans 16 residues. Here the CDR3 reads CASSLSTTGVRYGYTF. CDR3 nucleotide sequence: TGTGCCAGCAGCCTATCAACTACAGGGGTCCGCTATGGCTACACCTTC. Full variable domain (outside the CDR3, taken from reference TRBV3-1 and TRBJ1-2): DTAVSQTPKYLVTQMGNDKSIKCEQNLGHDTMYWYKQDSKKFLKIMFSYNNKELIINETVPNRFSPKSPDKAHLNLHINSLELGDSAVYFCASSLSTTGVRYGYTFGSGTRLTVV.